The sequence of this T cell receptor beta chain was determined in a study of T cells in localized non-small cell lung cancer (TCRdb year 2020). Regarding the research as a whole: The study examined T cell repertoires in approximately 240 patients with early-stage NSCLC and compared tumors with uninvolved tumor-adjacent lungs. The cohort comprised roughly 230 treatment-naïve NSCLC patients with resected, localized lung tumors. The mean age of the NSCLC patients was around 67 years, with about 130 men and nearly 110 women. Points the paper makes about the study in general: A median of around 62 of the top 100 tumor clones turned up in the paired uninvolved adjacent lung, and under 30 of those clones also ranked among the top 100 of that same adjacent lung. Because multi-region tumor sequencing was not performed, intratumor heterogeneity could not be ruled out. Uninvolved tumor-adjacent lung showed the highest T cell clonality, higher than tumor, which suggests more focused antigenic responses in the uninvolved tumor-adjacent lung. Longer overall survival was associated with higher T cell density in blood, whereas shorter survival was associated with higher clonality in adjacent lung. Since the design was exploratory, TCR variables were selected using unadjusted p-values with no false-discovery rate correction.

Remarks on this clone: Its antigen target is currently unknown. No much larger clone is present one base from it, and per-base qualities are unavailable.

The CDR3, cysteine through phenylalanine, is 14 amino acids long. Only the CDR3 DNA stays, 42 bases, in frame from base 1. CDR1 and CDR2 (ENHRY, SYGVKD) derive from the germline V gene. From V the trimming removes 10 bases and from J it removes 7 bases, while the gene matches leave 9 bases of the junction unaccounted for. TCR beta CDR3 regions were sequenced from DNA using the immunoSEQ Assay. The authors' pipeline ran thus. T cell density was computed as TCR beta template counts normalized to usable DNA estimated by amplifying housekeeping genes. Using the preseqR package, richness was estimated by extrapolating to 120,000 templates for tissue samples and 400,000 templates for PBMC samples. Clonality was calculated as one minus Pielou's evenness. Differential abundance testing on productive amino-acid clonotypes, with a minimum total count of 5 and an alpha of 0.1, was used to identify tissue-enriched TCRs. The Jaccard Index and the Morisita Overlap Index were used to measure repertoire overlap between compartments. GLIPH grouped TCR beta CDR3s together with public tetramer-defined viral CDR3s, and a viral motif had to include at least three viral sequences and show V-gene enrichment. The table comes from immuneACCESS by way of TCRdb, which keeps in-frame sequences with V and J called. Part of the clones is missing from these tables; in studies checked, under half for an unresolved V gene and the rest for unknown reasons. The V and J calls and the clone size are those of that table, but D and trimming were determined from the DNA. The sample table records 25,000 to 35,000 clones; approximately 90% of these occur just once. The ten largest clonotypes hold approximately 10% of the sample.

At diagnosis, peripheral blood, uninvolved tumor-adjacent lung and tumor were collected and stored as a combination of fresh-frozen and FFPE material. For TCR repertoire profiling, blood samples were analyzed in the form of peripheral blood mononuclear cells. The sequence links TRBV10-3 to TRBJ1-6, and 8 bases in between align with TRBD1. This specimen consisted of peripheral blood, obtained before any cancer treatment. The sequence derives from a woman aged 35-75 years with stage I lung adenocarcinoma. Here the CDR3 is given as CANQRDRKNSPLHF. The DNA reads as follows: TGTGCCAATCAGAGGGACAGGAAAAATTCACCCCTCCACTTT.